This T cell receptor beta chain stems from a study of identical twins. Findings and caveats of the study: Abundant cord blood beta clonotypes carried fewer insertions; memory repertoires showed none.

MiXCR, applied by TCRdb to the 5' RACE reads, yields one record per CDR3 protein. This sample has a few hundred thousand distinct CDR3 sequences, with approximately 9.1% found just once. Unmatched junction bases numbered 5, after V lost 5 bases and J lost 4 bases. Germline lookup yields CDR1 SGHTA and CDR2 FQGNSA. The CDR3 consists of 15 residues. This clonotype was found a few times. What it binds is unknown. The chain employs TRBV7-2 and TRBJ2-2; 9 bases fit TRBD1. This TCR derives from a woman aged 45 to 65 in good health. The source material was naive T cells sorted from blood. DNA of the CDR3: TGTGCCAGCAGCAGTAGGGACAGGGTCACCGGGGAGCTGTTTTTT. It yields the protein CASSSRDRVTGELFF.